This note documents a single T cell receptor (beta chain) sequence. Its specificity is not known. Generated by immunoSEQ multiplex PCR, the TCRdb table keeps only in-frame clones and is missing some. The repertoire includes 150,000 to 200,000 clones, around 94% of them detected once, and about 1.5% sits in the top ten. This specimen comes from a study of T cell responses to AZD1222 COVID-19 vaccine. Study-level findings and limits: Only a handful of AZD1222 recipients were seropositive at baseline. Repertoires were collected only later (after the peak T cell response had occurred).

The V and J ends lost 4 bases and 5 bases respectively, with 15 bases between them. The CDR3 has 15 residues. In germline, CDR1 is SEHNR, CDR2 FQNEAQ (reference sequence). The sequence was obtained from an adult who received the AZD1222 COVID-19 vaccine. The J gene is TRBJ1-3, the V gene TRBV7-9; D not resolved. The sample was peripheral blood, taken 28 days after the second AZD1222 dose. DNA of the CDR3: TGTGCCAGCAGCTCGACTCGGACGGTACGAAACACCATATATTTT. The encoded protein is CASSSTRTVRNTIYF.